Following are 6 T cell receptor beta chains from one sample sequenced in a study of T cell changes during pregnancy in multiple sclerosis. Repertoires were generated with immunoSEQ multiplex PCR, while TCRdb's copy carries only in-frame clones and drops some. The data show 60,000 to 70,000 clones, 91% seen once. Sequenced here: peripheral blood, sampled after pregnancy. The receptors were sampled from a female donor in good health, enrolled as a control in a pregnancy study.

V and J are TRBV29-1 and TRBJ2-2; TRBD1 might be the D (5 bases). The V and J ends lost 5 bases and 2 bases respectively, with 9 bases between them. Germline CDR1 SQVTM, CDR2 ANQGSEA. The CDR3 is made up of 13 amino acids. CDR3 amino acids: CSVTGSNTGELFF. The CDR3 DNA is TGCAGCGTTACAGGATCCAACACCGGGGAGCTGTTTTTT.

The genes are TRBV13 and TRBJ2-7, with 9 nucleotides matching TRBD1. The CDR3 is 15 amino acids. The V segment lost 2 bases and the J segment 3 bases; nucleotides outside the gene matches: 5. Germline V gene sequence: CDR1 PRHDT, CDR2 FYEKMQ (reference sequence). The CDR3 nucleotides read TGTGCCAGCAGCTTAATCACGGACAGGGGCTACGAGCAGTACTTC. It yields the protein CASSLITDRGYEQYF.

The chain carries TRBV6-5 and TRBJ2-7, with TRBD2 as a possible D gene (7 bases). The CDR3 loop spans 13 amino acids. CDR1 and CDR2 from the germline V gene are MNHEY and SVGAGI. V lost 6 bases and J 3 bases, leaving 12 bases between the germline ends. The CDR3 protein is CASRGGGRYEQYF. Written as DNA, the CDR3 is TGTGCCAGCAGAGGGGGGGGGCGCTACGAGCAGTACTTC.

This sequence joins TRBV5-6 and TRBJ1-1; 8 bases are a match to TRBD1. CDR3 size: 14 residues. V lost 4 bases and J lost 0; bases outside the gene matches: 2. The germline V gene has CDR1 SGHDT and CDR2 YYEEEE. CDR3 sequence reads: CASSSRGLNTEAFF. CDR3 in DNA: TGTGCCAGCAGCAGCAGGGGGCTGAACACTGAAGCTTTCTTT. The variable domain in full, with the rest retrieved from reference TRBV5-6 and TRBJ1-1, is DAGVTQSPTHLIKTRGQQVTLRCSPKSGHDTVSWYQQALGQGPQFIFQYYEEEERQRGNFPDRFSGHQFPNYSSELNVNALLLGDSALYLCASSSRGLNTEAFFGQGTRLTVV.

The chain carries TRBV19 and TRBJ1-5; possibly TRBD1 for D (6 bases). CDR3 length: 13 amino acids. Trimming pared 9 bases from V and 7 bases from J, leaving 16 bases between. CDR1 and CDR2 from the germline V gene are LNHDA and SQIVND (reference sequence). The DNA for the CDR3 is TGTGCCAGCAACGACAGGACCAAACAGCCCCAGCATTTT. Amino acids: CASNDRTKQPQHF.

The chain has TRBV6-6 and TRBJ1-1; no definite D call. The length of the CDR3 is 14 residues. Germline V gene lookup returns CDR1 MNHNY and CDR2 SVGAGI (reference sequence). The V end was cut by 2 bases, the J end by 5 bases, with 12 bases between. Here the CDR3 DNA reads TGTGCCAGCAGTTACAGGGAAGAGGGAACTGAAGCTTTCTTT. This sequence encodes CASSYREEGTEAFF.